This passage covers 6 T cell receptor beta chains from one sample sequenced in a study of patients and donors after allogeneic stem cell transplantation (dated by TCRdb to 2020 to 2021). Preparation of the library involved RT-PCR. TCRdb records NextSeq 550 as the sequencer. TCRdb applied fastp at Q25 and MiXCR to the public reads, then kept only in-frame beta chains. CDR3 protein sequences are deduplicated, and each keeps its most common genes and DNA. The sample includes about 230,000 distinct CDR3 sequences, with roughly an eighth observed a single time. About 9.9% of the sample goes to the ten largest clones. The source material was blood, either unsorted or a sorted T cell fraction (not recorded which). The receptors stem from a human donor who was either an allogeneic HSCT recipient or a stem cell or donor lymphocyte infusion donor (not recorded which). It is not recorded whose cells these are; they may come from a transplant donor.

The chain joins TRBV7-2 to TRBJ2-7, with 7 bases fitting TRBD2. Germline V lookup: CDR1 SGHTA, CDR2 FQGNSA. V shed 4 bases, J shed 4 bases, and the junction held 4 bases outside the gene matches. This CDR3 contains 13 residues. In nucleotides, the CDR3 is TGTGCCAGCAGCTGGAGCGGGGCTTACGAGCAGTACTTC. Translated, it gives CASSWSGAYEQYF.

This clonotype was observed many times. The gene calls are TRBV20-1 and TRBJ1-2, with D tentatively TRBD1 (5 bases). CDR1 and CDR2 from the germline V gene are DFQATT and SNEGSKA (reference sequence). Trimming stripped 5 bases from V and 3 bases from J, with 10 bases between. The CDR3 consists of 12 residues. The CDR3 region has the DNA TGCAGTGCTCAGGGTAGGGACTATGGCTACACCTTC. Encoded protein: CSAQGRDYGYTF.

The V gene is TRBV20-1, the J gene TRBJ2-2; TRBD1 or TRBD2 may be the D gene (5 bases each). CDR1 and CDR2 from the germline V gene are DFQATT and SNEGSKA (reference sequence). The CDR3 contains 16 residues. V was shortened by 2 bases and J by 6 bases, with 19 bases between the two germline ends. CDR3 nucleotides: TGCAGTGCTAGACCCCCGGGCCTGATGGGGGCCGGGGAGCTGTTTTTT. Its translation is CSARPPGLMGAGELFF.

The chain has TRBV2 and TRBJ2-7; D is unclear. Per germline, CDR1 SNHLY and CDR2 FYNNEI. This CDR3 has 14 residues. V lost 4 bases to trimming and J lost 3 bases, with 13 bases between them. The CDR3 loop is CASSGLVVGYEQYF. CDR3 in DNA: TGTGCCAGCAGTGGCTTGGTGGTCGGCTACGAGCAGTACTTC. The variable domain in full, with the rest retrieved from reference TRBV2 and TRBJ2-7, is EPEVTQTPSHQVTQMGQEVILRCVPISNHLYFYWYRQILGQKVEFLVSFYNNEISEKSEIFDDQFSVERPDGSNFTLKIRSTKLEDSAMYFCASSGLVVGYEQYFGPGTRLTVT.

This chain uses TRBV20-1 with TRBJ2-1; no clear D gene. Germline CDR1 is DFQATT and CDR2 is SNEGSKA (reference sequence). CDR3 size: 13 residues. V dropped 6 bases and J dropped 3 bases, with 12 bases sitting between them. The CDR3 DNA reads as TGCAGTGCCCCCATGGCGTACTACAATGAGCAGTTCTTC. Translation gives CSAPMAYYNEQFF.

This clonotype was counted at least ten times. This chain joins TRBV6-5 and TRBJ1-2; the D is unclear. The V gene's germline CDR1 is MNHEY and CDR2 SVGAGI. Trimming cost V 2 bases and J 4 bases, with 8 bases left between them. This CDR3 comprises 13 residues. Here the CDR3 reads CASSYRRSYGYTF. CDR3 in DNA: TGTGCCAGCAGTTACAGGCGGAGCTATGGCTACACCTTC.